These 7 T cell receptor beta chains came from one sample sequenced in a study of immune evolution from preneoplasia to lung adenocarcinoma. Only in-frame clones appear in the TCRdb table, and some are missing; sequencing was by immunoSEQ multiplex PCR. This sample has tens of thousands of clones, with about 73% found just once. The sample consisted of FFPE invasive lung adenocarcinoma tissue. The receptors come from a person in their 60s with lung adenocarcinoma.

The V call is TRBV5-1, the J call TRBJ2-7, with D possibly TRBD2 on 5 matching bases. The CDR3 spans 11 residues. The V end was cut by 7 bases, the J end by 4 bases, with 9 bases between. From germline, CDR1 is SGHRS and CDR2 YFSETQ. CDR3 in amino acids: CASSGEYEQYF. CDR3 coding DNA: TGCGCCAGCTCCGGGGAATACGAGCAGTACTTC.

This clone was seen just once. The gene calls are TRBV13 and TRBJ1-2; a weak D match, TRBD1 (6 bases). The CDR3 sequence is 15 residues long. Germline CDR1 reads PRHDT; CDR2 reads FYEKMQ (reference sequence). Trimming took off 0 bases at V and 4 bases at J, with 12 bases between the two ends. DNA for the CDR3: TGTGCCAGCAGCTTAGGCCAGGGGAGGGCCTATGGCTACACCTTC. Its translation is CASSLGQGRAYGYTF.

This rearrangement joins TRBV5-1 to TRBJ2-1, with 7 nucleotides matching TRBD1. This CDR3 region has 15 residues. J lost 6 bases, V lost 4 bases, and 10 bases had no gene match. Per the germline V gene, CDR1 is SGHRS and CDR2 is YFSETQ. For the CDR3, the DNA is TGCGCCAGCAGCCCCGCCCGGTCAGGGGGCAATGAGCAGTTCTTC. It is translated as CASSPARSGGNEQFF.

The rearrangement links TRBV7-9 to TRBJ1-2; the D is unclear. This CDR3 has 12 residues. The V and J ends lost 5 bases and 5 bases respectively, with 9 bases between them. In germline, CDR1 is SEHNR, CDR2 FQNEAQ (reference sequence). This CDR3 reads CASSPQGYGYTF. The DNA of the CDR3 is TGTGCCAGCAGCCCACAAGGATATGGCTACACCTTC.

DNA for the CDR3: TGCGCCAGCAGCTCAACGAGCACAGATACGCAGTATTTT. It specifies CASSSTSTDTQYF. The chain uses TRBV5-1 and TRBJ2-3, with D hard to call. In germline, CDR1 is SGHRS, CDR2 YFSETQ. Trimming stripped 3 bases from V and 0 bases from J, with 5 bases between. The CDR3 totals 13 residues.

This clone was counted a single time. This chain joins TRBV19 and TRBJ2-3; a possible D gene is TRBD1 (6 bases). CDR1 and CDR2 (germline): LNHDA, SQIVND (reference sequence). V lost 4 bases, J lost 0 bases, and 14 bases lay in between. This CDR3 region has 16 residues. The CDR3 sequence is CASSTMGAVSTDTQYF. The CDR3 bases are TGTGCCAGTAGTACGATGGGGGCGGTTAGCACAGATACGCAGTATTTT.

This clone turned up a few times. The chain combines TRBV7-6 with TRBJ2-5, with D possibly TRBD2 on 5 matching bases. CDR1 SGHVS and CDR2 FNYEAQ come from the germline V gene. The CDR3 runs 15 residues. V dropped 1 base and J dropped 7 bases, with 16 bases sitting between them. CDR3 loop: CASSLGRSSGGTQYF. The CDR3 DNA is TGTGCCAGCAGCTTAGGGAGGTCCTCCGGAGGGACCCAGTACTTC. Full variable domain (outside the CDR3, taken from reference TRBV7-6 and TRBJ2-5): GAGVSQSPRYKVTKRGQDVALRCDPISGHVSLYWYRQALGQGPEFLTYFNYEAQQDKSGLPNDRFSAERPEGSISTLTIQRTEQRDSAMYRCASSLGRSSGGTQYFGPGTRLLVL.